This is a list of T cell receptor beta chains from one sample in a study of blood T cell repertoires in COVID-19. Sequencing used immunoSEQ multiplex PCR; TCRdb keeps in-frame clones, though not all of them. This sample has approximately 89,000 clones, with approximately 80% found just once. Material: peripheral blood. These receptors originate from a woman aged 70-85 years with active or convalescent COVID-19. CDR3s include the opening cysteine and the closing phenylalanine or tryptophan. The D gene is left open where the match is weak. Clone size appears in some rows only: once, few, many, or a class for an expanded clone.

V gene: TRBV11-2; J gene: TRBJ1-2; clone size: .; D gene: .; CDR3 DNA: TGTGCCAGCAGCTTAATAACAGGGTCCAGAGGTTATGGCTACACCTTC; CDR3 protein: CASSLITGSRGYGYTF
V gene: TRBV9; J gene: TRBJ1-1; clone size: .; D gene: .; CDR3 DNA: TGTGCCAGCAGCGTATCCGGGGATAGGATGAACACTGAAGCTTTCTTT; CDR3 protein: CASSVSGDRMNTEAFF
V gene: TRBV23-1; J gene: TRBJ1-5; clone size: .; D gene: .; CDR3 DNA: TGCGCCAGCAGACGGCCAGAGGGCCAGCCCCAGCATTTT; CDR3 protein: CASRRPEGQPQHF
V gene: TRBV6-5; J gene: TRBJ2-3; clone size: .; D gene: .; CDR3 DNA: TGTGCCAGCACACTACGGGACACCAACACAGATACGCAGTATTTT; CDR3 protein: CASTLRDTNTDTQYF
V gene: TRBV5-4; J gene: TRBJ1-3; clone size: .; D gene: .; CDR3 DNA: TGTGCCAGCAGCTTGTCTCTACGGGGAGGAACTGGAAACACCATATATTTT; CDR3 protein: CASSLSLRGGTGNTIYF
V gene: TRBV11-2; J gene: TRBJ2-3; clone size: .; D gene: .; CDR3 DNA: TGTGCCAGCAGCCGCGACTACACAGATACGCAGTATTTT; CDR3 protein: CASSRDYTDTQYF
V gene: TRBV7-2; J gene: TRBJ2-7; clone size: .; D gene: TRBD1; CDR3 DNA: TGTGCCAGCAGCTCAACAGGGGGCCCCTACGAGCAGTACTTC; CDR3 protein: CASSSTGGPYEQYF
V gene: TRBV5-6; J gene: TRBJ1-2; clone size: .; D gene: .; CDR3 DNA: TGTGCCAGCAGCTTGAGTATCTCGAGGCTTTCTAACTATGGCTACACCTTC; CDR3 protein: CASSLSISRLSNYGYTF
V gene: TRBV5-1; J gene: TRBJ2-3; clone size: .; D gene: .; CDR3 DNA: TGCGCCAGCAGCTTCCAGGTGGGCATAGAAGATACGCAGTATTTT; CDR3 protein: CASSFQVGIEDTQYF
V gene: TRBV2; J gene: TRBJ2-1; clone size: .; D gene: .; CDR3 DNA: TGTGCCAGCAGCCCCCGCTACAATGAGCAGTTCTTC; CDR3 protein: CASSPRYNEQFF
V gene: TRBV27; J gene: TRBJ1-5; clone size: .; D gene: .; CDR3 DNA: TGTGCCAGCAGTTCTCTCGCAGGGGGCAATCAGCCCCAGCATTTT; CDR3 protein: CASSSLAGGNQPQHF
V gene: TRBV29-1; J gene: TRBJ2-5; clone size: .; D gene: TRBD2; CDR3 DNA: TGCAGCGTCAGAGCGGGGGAAACTCCAAAGACCCAGTACTTC; CDR3 protein: CSVRAGETPKTQYF
V gene: TRBV20-1; J gene: TRBJ2-5; clone size: .; D gene: .; CDR3 DNA: TGCAGTGCTAGCGCAGGGCTTTCCCAGTACTTC; CDR3 protein: CSASAGLSQYF
V gene: TRBV11-3; J gene: TRBJ2-1; clone size: .; D gene: .; CDR3 DNA: TGTGCCAGCAGCTTAGACAGGGCTACCTACAATGAGCAGTTCTTC; CDR3 protein: CASSLDRATYNEQFF
V gene: TRBV4-1; J gene: TRBJ2-7; clone size: .; D gene: TRBD1; CDR3 DNA: TGCGCCAGCAGCCAGAGACAGGGTTCCTCCTACGAGCAGTACTTC; CDR3 protein: CASSQRQGSSYEQYF
V gene: TRBV19; J gene: TRBJ2-5; clone size: few; D gene: .; CDR3 DNA: TGTGCCAGTAGTATAGAGAGAGGAGAGACCCAGTACTTC; CDR3 protein: CASSIERGETQYF
V gene: TRBV12-3/TRBV12-4; J gene: TRBJ1-1; clone size: .; D gene: .; CDR3 DNA: TGTGCCAGCAGTTTAAACAGGGTGGAAGCTTTCTTT; CDR3 protein: CASSLNRVEAFF
V gene: TRBV29-1; J gene: TRBJ2-7; clone size: .; D gene: TRBD2; CDR3 DNA: TGCAGCGTCGGGGGGGCGGGGAGCTCCTACGAGCAGTACTTC; CDR3 protein: CSVGGAGSSYEQYF
V gene: TRBV27; J gene: TRBJ2-2; clone size: .; D gene: .; CDR3 DNA: TGTGCCAGAGCGACCGGGGAGCTGTTTTTT; CDR3 protein: CARATGELFF
V gene: TRBV29-1; J gene: TRBJ2-3; clone size: .; D gene: .; CDR3 DNA: TGCAGCATGGACAGCCGGGGCACAGATACGCAGTATTTT; CDR3 protein: CSMDSRGTDTQYF
V gene: TRBV27; J gene: TRBJ2-7; clone size: .; D gene: .; CDR3 DNA: TGTGCCAGCAGGAGGGACACGGGGTACGAGCAGTACTTC; CDR3 protein: CASRRDTGYEQYF